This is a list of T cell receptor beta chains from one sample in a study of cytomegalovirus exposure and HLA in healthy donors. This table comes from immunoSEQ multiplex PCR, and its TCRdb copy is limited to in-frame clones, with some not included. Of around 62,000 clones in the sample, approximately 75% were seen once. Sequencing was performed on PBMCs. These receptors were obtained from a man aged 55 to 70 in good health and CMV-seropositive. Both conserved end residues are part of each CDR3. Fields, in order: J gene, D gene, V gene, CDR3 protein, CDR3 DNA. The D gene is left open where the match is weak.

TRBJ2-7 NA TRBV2 CASINRGGTYEQYF TGTGCCAGCATTAACAGGGGGGGAACCTACGAGCAGTACTTC
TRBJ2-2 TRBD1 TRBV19 CASSIVGTGGPNKPNTGELFF TGTGCCAGTAGTATAGTAGGGACAGGGGGTCCGAATAAGCCGAACACCGGGGAGCTGTTTTTT
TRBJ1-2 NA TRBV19 CASRVTDGYTF TGTGCCAGCAGGGTGACGGATGGCTACACCTTC
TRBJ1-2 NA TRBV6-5 CASSYSFSGGESGYTF TGTGCCAGCAGTTACTCTTTCTCCGGAGGGGAGAGTGGCTACACCTTC
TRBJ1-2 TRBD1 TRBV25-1 CASSAGTAGYTF TGTGCCAGCAGTGCCGGGACAGCTGGCTACACCTTC
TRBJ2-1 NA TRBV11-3 CASSPRTIDNEQFF TGTGCCAGCAGCCCGAGGACTATCGACAATGAGCAGTTCTTC
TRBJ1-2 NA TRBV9 CASSVGGTKRAYGYTF TGTGCCAGCAGCGTAGGAGGGACGAAGCGGGCCTATGGCTACACCTTC
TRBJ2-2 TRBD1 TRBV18 CASSPGTGSAGELFF TGTGCCAGCTCACCAGGGACAGGGAGTGCCGGGGAGCTGTTTTTT
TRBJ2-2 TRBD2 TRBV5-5 CASRREAGTGELFF TGTGCCAGCAGGCGGGAGGCCGGGACCGGGGAGCTGTTTTTT
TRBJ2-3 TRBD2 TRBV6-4 CASSDTSGADTQYF TGTGCCAGCAGTGATACTAGCGGGGCAGATACGCAGTATTTT
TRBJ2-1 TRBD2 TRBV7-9 CASSPTGTRYNEQFF TGTGCCAGCAGTCCAACCGGGACTAGATACAATGAGCAGTTCTTC